This T cell receptor beta chain came from a study of cytomegalovirus exposure and HLA in healthy donors. Broader study findings: 150 to 200 TCR beta chains were listed as cytomegalovirus-associated. In a later analysis, HLA-C alleles had the fewest associated TCRs, DRB1 alleles the most.

As to this clone: Its antigen is undetermined.

V dropped 0 bases and J dropped 7; count of bases not matched to a gene: 12. This CDR3 has 17 residues. Looked up from germline, CDR1 is SGHNT and CDR2 is YYREEE (reference sequence). PCR was performed using 60 Vbeta and 13 Jbeta primers. The data were produced by immunoSEQ multiplex PCR, yet TCRdb's version contains in-frame clones alone and is incomplete. The top ten hold about 2.5% of the sample, which has 200,000 to 250,000 clones, around four fifths seen once. The chain combines TRBV5-4 with TRBJ2-1; TRBD2 aligns across 8 bases. The receptor was isolated from a woman aged 40 to 50 in good health and CMV-seronegative. The sample taken for sequencing was PBMCs. The CDR3 loop reads CASSLDGLAPIMNEQFF. The CDR3 DNA reads TGTGCCAGCAGCTTGGACGGACTAGCACCTATTATGAATGAGCAGTTCTTC. Variable domain in full (rest from reference TRBV5-4 and TRBJ2-1): ETGVTQSPTHLIKTRGQQVTLRCSSQSGHNTVSWYQQALGQGPQFIFQYYREEENGRGNFPPRFSGLQFPNYSSELNVNALELDDSALYLCASSLDGLAPIMNEQFFGPGTRLTVL.